Below are 15 T cell receptor beta chains sequenced from a single sample in a study of tumor T cells in aggressive B-cell lymphoma. The assay was immunoSEQ multiplex PCR, and TCRdb's table has in-frame clones only and misses some. This table holds around 1,700 clones, 90% to 95% found once. Sequencing was performed on tumor tissue. The receptors here all came from an adult with diffuse large B cell lymphoma. Some clones in this sample may be carry-over from other donors' samples.

This sequence joins TRBV9 and TRBJ2-7, with 10 bases aligning to TRBD2. V lost 0 bases, J lost 0 bases, and 9 bases stayed unmatched. The CDR3 totals 18 residues. Germline V gives CDR1 SGDLS, CDR2 YYNGEE. The DNA of the CDR3 is TGTGCCAGCAGCGTAGGGACTAGCGGTCCAGACGTCTCCTACGAGCAGTACTTC. It is translated as CASSVGTSGPDVSYEQYF.

This clone appeared a single time. The chain is built from TRBV7-9 and TRBJ2-1; the match to TRBD2 covers 13 bases. Per the germline V gene, CDR1 is SEHNR and CDR2 is FQNEAQ (reference sequence). J was trimmed by 4 bases and V by 4 bases; bases with no gene match: 7. The length of the CDR3 is 17 residues. The CDR3 DNA is TGTGCCAGCAGCTCATATCGGACTAGCGGGAGATACAATGAGCAGTTCTTC. Its protein product is CASSSYRTSGRYNEQFF.

The rearrangement links TRBV12-2 to TRBJ2-7; the D call of TRBD1 is as the table states it, not checked on the DNA. TRBV12-2 is a listed pseudogene. This CDR3 is 15 amino acids long. The CDR3 DNA sequence: TGTGCAAGTCGACGGACAGGGTTTAGCTCCTACGAGCAGTACTTC. Encoded protein: CASRRTGFSSYEQYF.

The chain recombines TRBV30 with TRBJ2-7, with TRBD2 matching over 9 bases. There are 14 residues in the CDR3. The germline V gene encodes CDR1 GTSNPN and CDR2 SVGIG (reference sequence). V lost 3 bases, J lost 5 bases, and 8 bases stayed unmatched. The CDR3 nucleotides are TGTGCCTGGAGGGAGGCGGGAGGGCCGCACGAGCAGTACTTC. Translation gives CAWREAGGPHEQYF.

The chain couples TRBV5-1 to TRBJ1-1; 8 nucleotides match TRBD1. CDR1 and CDR2 (germline): SGHRS, YFSETQ. V lost 2 bases to trimming and J lost 1 base; unmatched junction nucleotides: 7. The CDR3 loop spans 16 amino acids. The CDR3 DNA follows: TGCGCCAGCAGCTTTCCCGGGACAGGCCGGAACACTGAAGCTTTCTTT. Translated: CASSFPGTGRNTEAFF.

J is TRBJ2-7 and V is TRBV7-8; D is perhaps TRBD1 (5 bases). The CDR3 covers 14 residues. Germline assignment: CDR1 SGHVS and CDR2 FQNEAQ. V dropped 3 bases and J dropped 3 bases, with 12 bases sitting between them. The DNA for the CDR3 is TGTGCCAGCAGCTTGAGACAGCTAAACTACGAGCAGTACTTC. Protein product: CASSLRQLNYEQYF.

CDR3 amino acids: CASSAVRGNNSPLHF. The CDR3, as DNA: TGTGCCAGCAGCGCAGTCAGGGGAAACAATTCACCCCTCCACTTT. V gene TRBV28 combines with J gene TRBJ1-6, with TRBD1 as a possible D gene (6 bases). V gave up 6 bases and J gave up 7 bases, with 16 bases separating them. The CDR3 has 15 amino acids. In germline, CDR1 is MDHEN, CDR2 SYDVKM.

The chain is built from TRBV7-6 and TRBJ2-2; 10 bases fit TRBD2. V shed 0 bases, J shed 3 bases, and the junction held 10 bases outside the gene matches. The CDR3 loop spans 19 amino acids. Germline V gives CDR1 SGHVS, CDR2 FNYEAQ. The CDR3 region is CASSLANLAGALDTGELFF. The DNA of the CDR3 is TGTGCCAGCAGCTTAGCCAACCTAGCGGGAGCCCTGGACACCGGGGAGCTGTTTTTT.

In nucleotides, the CDR3 is TGTGCCAGCAGCTTGGGGGGGGGAAACACTGAAGCTTTCTTT. Protein product: CASSLGGGNTEAFF. V usage is TRBV5-4 and J usage is TRBJ1-1, with a possible D match to TRBD1 (5 bases). Germline lookup yields CDR1 SGHNT and CDR2 YYREEE (reference sequence). Trimming removed 0 bases at V and 2 bases at J, with 8 bases between. The CDR3 length is 14 residues.

In nucleotides, the CDR3 is TGTGCCAGCAAGAGGGACAGTAACACCGGGGAGCTGTTTTTT. This codes for CASKRDSNTGELFF. This chain connects TRBV2 to TRBJ2-2; 7 nucleotides agree with TRBD1. V lost 7 bases and J lost 2; bases outside the gene matches: 4. This CDR3 contains 14 residues. Per germline, CDR1 SNHLY and CDR2 FYNNEI.

The genes are TRBV15 and TRBJ2-5, with D maybe TRBD1 (5 bases). V shed 0 bases and J shed 5 bases, with 13 bases lying between them. The germline V gene has CDR1 LNHNV and CDR2 YYDKDF (reference sequence). CDR3 size: 15 residues. The CDR3 DNA reads as TGTGCCACCAGCAGAGAGGTCAGGGAAAAGGAGACCCAGTACTTC. This translates into CATSREVREKETQYF.

J is TRBJ1-1 and V is TRBV6-6; TRBD1 aligns across 7 bases. Germline lookup yields CDR1 MNHNY and CDR2 SVGAGI (reference sequence). This CDR3 spans 12 amino acids. V shed 6 bases, J shed 7 bases, and the junction held 5 bases outside the gene matches. CDR3 sequence reads: CASRGGQFEAFF. The CDR3 DNA follows: TGTGCCAGCAGAGGGGGACAGTTTGAAGCTTTCTTT.

The chain combines TRBV5-1 with TRBJ2-5, with a weak D call TRBD1 (5 bases). CDR1 is SGHRS, CDR2 YFSETQ, per germline. The CDR3 runs 12 residues. V was clipped by 7 bases and J by 5 bases, with 12 bases between them. CDR3 in amino acids: CASDQGTETQYF. CDR3 nucleotide sequence: TGCGCCAGCGATCAGGGAACGGAGACCCAGTACTTC.

The rearrangement uses TRBV6-5 and TRBJ2-2, with no clear D. CDR1 MNHEY and CDR2 SVGAGI come from the germline V gene. CDR3 size: 13 residues. Between the trimmed V and J ends, which lost 0 bases and 7 bases, there was a span of 6 bases. CDR3: CASSYSPSGELFF. CDR3 sequence (DNA): TGTGCCAGCAGTTACTCCCCCAGCGGGGAGCTGTTTTTT.

V and J are TRBV19 and TRBJ1-5; D uncertain. The CDR3 loop spans 16 amino acids. Trimming shortened V by 4 bases and J by 7 bases, and 20 bases separated the two germline ends. CDR1 is LNHDA, CDR2 SQIVND, per germline (reference sequence). As DNA, the CDR3 is TGTGCCAGTAGTACCTCGGGAGGGAGGTCGGGACAGCCCCAGCATTTT. This gives the protein CASSTSGGRSGQPQHF.